Listed here are 8 T cell receptor beta chains from one sample, sequenced in a study of T cell responses to AZD1222 COVID-19 vaccine (dated by TCRdb to 2020 to 2022). Library preparation used the immunoSEQ multiplex PCR assay. Held by TCRdb, this immuneACCESS table contains in-frame sequences only and omits some clones. Under half of the omission traces to an unresolved V gene where checked; the cause of the rest is unknown. The sample table shows 160,000 or so clones, and 85% to 90% are seen once. Over 4% of the sample goes to the ten largest clones. The meaning of the sample's time point label: about 28 days (+/-7) after the second vaccine dose. The sequencing used peripheral blood, collected 28 days after the second AZD1222 dose. The receptors were sampled from an adult who received the AZD1222 COVID-19 vaccine.

The CDR3 region has the DNA TGTGCCAGCAGCTTTAGGGAGGGGGCAGGGGAGACCCAGTACTTC. This gives the protein CASSFREGAGETQYF. The chain carries TRBV11-2 and TRBJ2-5, with D perhaps matching TRBD1 or TRBD2 (7 bases each). Deletions cut 3 bases from V and 5 bases from J, with 16 bases between. The V gene's germline CDR1 is SGHAT and CDR2 FQNNGV. CDR3 length: 15 amino acids. The whole variable domain, remainder taken from reference TRBV11-2 and TRBJ2-5, is EAGVAQSPRYKIIEKRQSVAFWCNPISGHATLYWYQQILGQGPKLLIQFQNNGVVDDSQLPKDRFSAERLKGVDSTLKIQPAKLEDSAVYLCASSFREGAGETQYFGPGTRLLVL.

The CDR3 nucleotides are TGTGCCAGCAGTTACGGTTCAGGGGATCAGCCCCAGCATTTT. Translation gives CASSYGSGDQPQHF. The V and J genes are TRBV6-2 or TRBV6-3 and TRBJ1-5, with TRBD1 as a possible D gene (6 bases). Germline V lookup: CDR1 MNHEY, CDR2 SVGEGT. The CDR3 spans 14 residues. V was pared by 2 bases and J by 5 bases, with 10 bases between.

This sequence joins TRBV29-1 and TRBJ2-2; D is undetermined. In germline, CDR1 is SQVTM, CDR2 ANQGSEA. This CDR3 is 12 amino acids long. V was trimmed by 1 base and J by 0 bases, leaving 0 bases between them. The CDR3 sequence: CSVEANTGELFF. CDR3 DNA: TGCAGCGTTGAAGCGAACACCGGGGAGCTGTTTTTT.

V gene TRBV18 combines with J gene TRBJ1-5; 7 bases map to TRBD1. The CDR3 has 17 amino acids. J lost 0 bases, V lost 2 bases, and 7 bases had no gene match. Germline-derived CDR1 and CDR2 are KGHSH and LQKENI. CDR3 sequence (DNA): TGTGCCAGCTCACCAACCCAAACAGGGGTTAGCAATCAGCCCCAGCATTTT. This sequence encodes CASSPTQTGVSNQPQHF.

The V and J genes are TRBV24-1 and TRBJ2-7, with a possible D match to TRBD2 (5 bases). From germline, CDR1 is KGHDR and CDR2 SFDVKD. Trimming left V 5 bases short and J 5 bases short, with 15 bases between. The CDR3 sequence is 14 residues long. Written as DNA, the CDR3 is TGTGCCACCAGTGGGAGCGGAAGCATCAACGAGCAGTACTTC. Translating it yields CATSGSGSINEQYF.

CDR3 amino acids: CASSWTDDYEQYF. The CDR3, as DNA: TGTGCCAGCAGTTGGACAGACGACTACGAGCAGTACTTC. The chain carries TRBV2 and TRBJ2-7, with TRBD1 as a possible D gene (6 bases). The CDR3 runs 13 residues. Deletions cut 5 bases from V and 3 bases from J, with 11 bases between. Germline-derived CDR1 and CDR2 are SNHLY and FYNNEI.

The count of this clone is one. This sequence joins TRBV6-5 and TRBJ2-1; TRBD1 aligns across 7 bases. Per the germline V gene, CDR1 is MNHEY and CDR2 is SVGAGI. The V and J ends lost 6 bases and 16 bases, in that order; junction bases with no gene match: 9. This CDR3 is built from 11 residues. CDR3 bases: TGTGCCAGCAGGTTGGGGACAGAGAACTTCTTC. It is translated as CASRLGTENFF.

The rearrangement joins TRBV2 to TRBJ1-5; 9 bases match TRBD1. V shed 7 bases and J 7 bases; nucleotides not matched to a gene: 8. Germline V gene lookup returns CDR1 SNHLY and CDR2 FYNNEI. The CDR3 runs 14 residues. The CDR3 loop reads CASNNRGLRQPQHF. The CDR3, as DNA: TGTGCCAGCAATAACAGGGGGCTAAGGCAGCCCCAGCATTTT.